The 12 T cell receptor beta chains below all came from one sample that was sequenced in a study of cytomegalovirus exposure and HLA in healthy donors. Primers: 60 Vbeta forward and 13 Jbeta reverse. The table came from immunoSEQ multiplex PCR; TCRdb's copy has only in-frame clones and leaves some out. This sample has approximately 83,000 clones, with 75% to 85% found just once. The specimen sequenced was PBMCs. The receptors were sampled from a man between 18 and 29 years old in good health and CMV-seronegative.

This chain uses TRBV2 with TRBJ2-1; TRBD1 matches at 7 bases. This CDR3 region has 16 residues. Per the germline V gene, CDR1 is SNHLY and CDR2 is FYNNEI. V was clipped by 3 bases and J by 6 bases; unmatched bases: 11. In DNA form, the CDR3 reads TGTGCCAGCAGTGACCCTAGGGGACAGCAGGTCAATGAGCAGTTCTTC. The encoded protein is CASSDPRGQQVNEQFF. Full variable domain (outside the CDR3, taken from reference TRBV2 and TRBJ2-1): EPEVTQTPSHQVTQMGQEVILRCVPISNHLYFYWYRQILGQKVEFLVSFYNNEISEKSEIFDDQFSVERPDGSNFTLKIRSTKLEDSAMYFCASSDPRGQQVNEQFFGPGTRLTVL.

The chain employs TRBV5-8 and TRBJ1-5, with D possibly TRBD1 on 6 matching bases. V lost 4 bases and J lost 6, with 14 bases in between. This CDR3 contains 14 residues. Germline CDR1 and CDR2: SGHTS and YDEGEE. In DNA form, the CDR3 reads TGTGCCAGCAGCAGAGGACAGCCGGGTCAGCCCCAGCATTTT. Its translation: CASSRGQPGQPQHF.

This sequence joins TRBV6-1 and TRBJ2-2; D gene uncertain. This CDR3 contains 14 residues. The germline V and J ends were trimmed by 4 bases and 2 bases, with 8 bases remaining between them. CDR1 MNHNS and CDR2 SASEGT come from the germline V gene. CDR3 residues: CASSVQLNTGELFF. Written as DNA, the CDR3 is TGTGCCAGCAGTGTACAGCTCAACACCGGGGAGCTGTTTTTT.

V gene TRBV5-1 combines with J gene TRBJ2-3; maybe TRBD1 (5 bases). From germline, CDR1 is SGHRS and CDR2 YFSETQ. Trimming removed 7 bases at V and 2 bases at J, with 14 bases between. There are 14 residues in the CDR3. CDR3 in amino acids: CASGPGQYTDTQYF. CDR3 in DNA: TGCGCCAGCGGGCCCGGACAATACACAGATACGCAGTATTTT.

This clone has a single count. This chain connects TRBV7-8 to TRBJ2-5; TRBD2 is a possible D gene (7 bases). With the DNA end fitting TRBJ2-7 better, the J assignment may be wrong. This CDR3 contains 14 residues. Germline V gene lookup returns CDR1 SGHVS and CDR2 FQNEAQ. The CDR3 region has the DNA TGTGCCAGCAGCCCCCGGGGGGCTTCCTACGAGCAGTACTTC. The encoded protein is CASSPRGASYEQYF.

The V and J genes are TRBV7-9 and TRBJ2-7, with D unclear. V lost 4 bases and J lost 3, with 16 bases in between. Germline V gene data show CDR1 as SEHNR and CDR2 as FQNEAQ (reference sequence). The CDR3 loop spans 15 amino acids. CDR3 sequence reads: CASSSPLDGYYEQYF. The CDR3 region has the DNA TGTGCCAGCAGCTCCCCTCTAGACGGATACTACGAGCAGTACTTC.

The gene calls are TRBV6-6 and TRBJ2-7, with 7 bases that match TRBD1. The CDR3 is 13 amino acids. The ends lost 6 bases at V and 3 bases at J; junction bases unmatched: 5. Germline V CDR1 and CDR2: MNHNY, SVGAGI (reference sequence). DNA for the CDR3: TGTGCCAGCAGATTTGGGACAGTCTACGAGCAGTACTTC. Translated: CASRFGTVYEQYF.

The chain employs TRBV20-1 and TRBJ2-7; D gene unclear. The V and J ends lost 5 bases and 6 bases respectively, with 11 bases between them. Germline CDR1 and CDR2: DFQATT and SNEGSKA (reference sequence). The CDR3 is 11 amino acids. DNA for the CDR3: TGCAGTGCTTCGCAGGTATCCGAGCAGTACTTC. It encodes CSASQVSEQYF.

The chain couples TRBV5-6 to TRBJ1-2; TRBD1 aligns across 7 bases. V trimming: 4 bases; J trimming: 8 bases; junction bases outside the gene matches: 11. Per germline, CDR1 SGHDT and CDR2 YYEEEE. This CDR3 is built from 14 residues. CDR3 nucleotides: TGTGCCAGCAGCCCCAGGGGGTACAATAGGGGCTACACCTTC. It is translated as CASSPRGYNRGYTF.

In its sample, this clone was seen a few times. The CDR3 DNA is TGTGCCAGCAGATCAGGGATGAACACTGAAGCTTTCTTT. This sequence encodes CASRSGMNTEAFF. V gene TRBV6-1 combines with J gene TRBJ1-1; D perhaps matches TRBD1 (5 bases). With 6 bases removed from V and 0 bases from J, the gap between germline ends came to 8 bases. This CDR3 has 13 amino acids. The germline gives CDR1 MNHNS, CDR2 SASEGT.

The V and J genes are TRBV28 and TRBJ1-1; a possible D gene is TRBD1 (6 bases). This CDR3 is 13 amino acids long. The V gene lost 2 bases and the J gene lost 6 bases, with 10 bases spanning the gap. Germline V gene sequence: CDR1 MDHEN, CDR2 SYDVKM. CDR3 bases: TGTGCCAGCAGTTTACGTACAGGGTCTGAAGCTTTCTTT. This translates into CASSLRTGSEAFF.

The chain combines TRBV6-5 with TRBJ1-5; perhaps TRBD1 as D (5 bases). Per the germline V gene, CDR1 is MNHEY and CDR2 is SVGAGI. The CDR3 totals 13 residues. V lost 0 bases and J 7 bases, leaving 7 bases between the germline ends. CDR3 sequence reads: CASSYSRGQPQHF. Written as DNA, the CDR3 is TGTGCCAGCAGTTACTCAAGGGGCCAGCCCCAGCATTTT.